Below, 30 T cell receptor beta chains from the same sample are listed, as sequenced in a study of cytomegalovirus exposure and HLA in healthy donors (dated by TCRdb to between 2016 and 2019). Library construction relied on the immunoSEQ multiplex PCR assay. TCRdb mirrors the immuneACCESS table, restricted to in-frame sequences. Some clones are absent from its copies; in checked studies, under half trace to an unresolved V gene, and the reason for the others is unknown. In all, the sample holds around 400,000 clones, and roughly 85% of those were seen once. The ten largest clones represent under 0.9% of the sample. The sequencing input was PBMCs. These receptors were taken from a woman in her late teens or twenties in good health and CMV-seronegative.

CDR3 nucleotide sequence: TGTGCCAGTAGTACCCCGCGAGGGCCCTCTCTGGACGAGCAGTACTTC. It specifies CASSTPRGPSLDEQYF. The chain is built from TRBV19 and TRBJ2-7, with D perhaps matching TRBD2 (5 bases). Per the germline V gene, CDR1 is LNHDA and CDR2 is SQIVND (reference sequence). The CDR3 runs to 16 residues. Trimming shortened V by 4 bases and J by 5 bases, and 21 bases separated the two germline ends.

This clone was detected only once. The genes are TRBV27 and TRBJ1-4; 9 bases align to TRBD1. V lost 6 bases to trimming and J lost 6 bases; unmatched junction nucleotides: 5. The CDR3 runs to 14 residues. Germline lookup yields CDR1 MNHEY and CDR2 SMNVEV (reference sequence). The CDR3 protein is CASRTGGDYEKLFF. The DNA for the CDR3 is TGTGCCAGCAGAACAGGGGGCGATTATGAAAAACTGTTTTTT.

DNA of the CDR3: TGTGCCAGCACCAGACAGGGGCCCAATTCACCCCTCCACTTT. Translating gives CASTRQGPNSPLHF. The chain employs TRBV27 and TRBJ1-6; TRBD1 agrees at 8 bases. V dropped 7 bases and J dropped 7; count of bases not matched to a gene: 6. CDR1 and CDR2 (germline): MNHEY, SMNVEV (reference sequence). This CDR3 has 14 residues.

The chain combines TRBV27 with TRBJ1-1; no reliable D call. There are 14 residues in the CDR3. V shed 5 bases and J shed 0 bases, with 10 bases lying between them. Germline assignment: CDR1 MNHEY and CDR2 SMNVEV (reference sequence). CDR3 in DNA: TGTGCCAGCAGTCCGACTCCGATGAACACTGAAGCTTTCTTT. Encoded protein: CASSPTPMNTEAFF.

The genes are TRBV6-8 and TRBJ1-6; no firm D call. Trimming took 11 bases from V and 7 from J, leaving 15 bases between them. This CDR3 spans 13 amino acids. Germline V gene data show CDR1 as MNHGY and CDR2 as SAAAGT. The CDR3 is CAGEASGNSPLHF. The CDR3 DNA sequence: TGTGCCGGGGAGGCTTCGGGAAATTCACCCCTCCACTTT.

The V call is TRBV7-8, the J call TRBJ1-5; 7 nucleotides match TRBD1. Germline V lookup: CDR1 SGHVS, CDR2 FQNEAQ. CDR3 length: 16 amino acids. J lost 5 bases, V lost 5 bases, and 12 bases had no gene match. The CDR3 reads CASSRTTGKNDQPQHF. The CDR3 DNA sequence: TGTGCCAGCAGCCGGACGACAGGGAAGAACGATCAGCCCCAGCATTTT. Together with reference TRBV7-8 and TRBJ1-5, the CDR3 gives the full variable domain: GAGVSQSPRYKVAKRGQDVALRCDPISGHVSLFWYQQALGQGPEFLTYFQNEAQLDKSGLPSDRFFAERPEGSVSTLKIQRTQQEDSAVYLCASSRTTGKNDQPQHFGDGTRLSIL.

The genes are TRBV6-5 and TRBJ2-3; tentatively, D is TRBD2 (5 bases). V was clipped by 4 bases and J by 3 bases, with 11 bases between them. CDR3 size: 14 residues. CDR1 and CDR2 from the germline V gene are MNHEY and SVGAGI. The CDR3 sequence: CASSLERATDTQYF. The DNA for the CDR3 is TGTGCCAGCAGTTTAGAGAGGGCGACAGATACGCAGTATTTT.

V usage is TRBV5-1 and J usage is TRBJ2-7; 9 nucleotides agree with TRBD2. V shed 4 bases and J 5 bases; nucleotides not matched to a gene: 10. Germline-derived CDR1 and CDR2 are SGHRS and YFSETQ. The CDR3 contains 15 residues. The CDR3 DNA sequence: TGCGCCAGCAGCAACTTGGGGCGGGAGGGTGACGAGCAGTACTTC. This gives the protein CASSNLGREGDEQYF.

The V gene is TRBV15, the J gene TRBJ1-3; weak D call: TRBD1 (5 bases). The germline V gene has CDR1 LNHNV and CDR2 YYDKDF (reference sequence). V lost 1 base and J lost 2, with 6 bases in between. The length of the CDR3 is 14 residues. The CDR3 sequence is CATSRGGAGNTIYF. CDR3 in DNA: TGTGCCACCAGCAGAGGGGGCGCTGGAAACACCATATATTTT.

This clone has a handful of counts. The rearrangement joins TRBV2 to TRBJ1-2; D ambiguous. The germline V gene encodes CDR1 SNHLY and CDR2 FYNNEI. V was trimmed by 4 bases and J by 0 bases, leaving 9 bases between them. The CDR3 sequence is 14 residues long. The CDR3 region is CASSARITNYGYTF. Written as DNA, the CDR3 is TGTGCCAGCAGTGCCAGAATAACTAACTATGGCTACACCTTC.

The chain carries TRBV2 and TRBJ2-5; D is perhaps TRBD2 (6 bases). The CDR3 is 15 residues long. V lost 2 bases to trimming and J lost 5 bases, with 15 bases between them. Germline lookup yields CDR1 SNHLY and CDR2 FYNNEI. The CDR3 DNA sequence: TGTGCCAGCAGTGAAAGTCTAGCGCTCGTCGAGACCCAGTACTTC. Amino acids: CASSESLALVETQYF.

This chain connects TRBV6-5 to TRBJ1-1, with a tentative D call TRBD1 (5 bases). The CDR3 has 13 residues. Germline V gene sequence: CDR1 MNHEY, CDR2 SVGAGI. The V end was cut by 6 bases, the J end by 4 bases, with 12 bases between. The chain's CDR3 is CASSRGGSTEAFF. The CDR3 nucleotides are TGTGCCAGCAGCCGGGGGGGAAGCACTGAAGCTTTCTTT.

The rearrangement uses TRBV7-7 and TRBJ2-2, with 7 bases that match TRBD2. CDR3 length: 16 amino acids. J was trimmed by 3 bases and V by 2 bases; bases with no gene match: 6. Germline CDR1 reads SSHAT; CDR2 reads FNYEAQ (reference sequence). The CDR3 DNA follows: TGTGCCAGCAGCTTAAGCCCGGGGAGGGACACCGGGGAGCTGTTTTTT. It codes for CASSLSPGRDTGELFF. The variable domain in full, with the rest retrieved from reference TRBV7-7 and TRBJ2-2, is GAGVSQSPRYKVTKRGQDVTLRCDPISSHATLYWYQQALGQGPEFLTYFNYEAQPDKSGLPSDRFSAERPEGSISTLTIQRTEQRDSAMYRCASSLSPGRDTGELFFGEGSRLTVL.

The chain employs TRBV30 and TRBJ2-1; 8 nucleotides agree with TRBD1. Germline-derived CDR1 and CDR2 are GTSNPN and SVGIG (reference sequence). CDR3 length: 15 residues. Trimming took 4 bases from V and 3 from J; bases not matched to a gene: 8. CDR3 sequence: CAWTPGQALYNEQFF. The CDR3 DNA reads as TGTGCCTGGACTCCGGGACAGGCACTCTACAATGAGCAGTTCTTC.

In this sample, this clone turned up a few times. The V call is TRBV5-5, the J call TRBJ1-1; 7 bases match TRBD1. CDR1 is SGHKS and CDR2 is YYEKEE in the germline V gene (reference sequence). The CDR3 is 17 residues long. After removal of 1 base from V and 0 bases from J, the junction contained 9 bases not matched to a gene. The CDR3 loop reads CASSLRSGGLMNTEAFF. The CDR3 DNA follows: TGTGCCAGCAGCTTGAGGTCAGGGGGTTTAATGAACACTGAAGCTTTCTTT.

The chain links TRBV28 to TRBJ1-6; D may be TRBD1 (6 bases). V lost 2 bases and J 2 bases, leaving 7 bases between the germline ends. Germline CDR1 reads MDHEN; CDR2 reads SYDVKM. This CDR3 is 15 amino acids long. The CDR3 DNA reads as TGTGCCAGCAGTTTAAGGACAGCCTATAATTCACCCCTCCACTTT. Its translation: CASSLRTAYNSPLHF. The full variable domain, rest sourced from reference TRBV28 and TRBJ1-6, is DVKVTQSSRYLVKRTGEKVFLECVQDMDHENMFWYRQDPGLGLRLIYFSYDVKMKEKGDIPEGYSVSREKKERFSLILESASTNQTSMYLCASSLRTAYNSPLHFGNGTRLTVT.

CDR3: CASSPGQGIGYTF. CDR3 DNA sequence: TGTGCCAGCAGTCCCGGACAGGGGATTGGCTACACCTTC. The J gene is TRBJ1-2, the V gene TRBV28, with TRBD1 identical over 9 bases. CDR3 length: 13 residues. Germline lookup yields CDR1 MDHEN and CDR2 SYDVKM. J was trimmed by 7 bases and V by 5 bases; bases with no gene match: 5.

This clone was recorded a few times. The chain carries TRBV16 and TRBJ1-1; possible D gene TRBD1, 5 bases. Trimming removed 1 base at V and 1 base at J, with 7 bases between. In germline, CDR1 is KGHSY, CDR2 FQNENV. The CDR3 extends over 14 amino acids. CDR3 coding DNA: TGTGCCAGCAGCCAATGGCAGGGGAACACTGAAGCTTTCTTT. Protein sequence: CASSQWQGNTEAFF.

The genes are TRBV29-1 and TRBJ1-2; D unresolved. Trimming removed 6 bases from V and 7 bases from J, with 18 bases in between. CDR1 is SQVTM, CDR2 ANQGSEA, per germline. This CDR3 spans 13 amino acids. The CDR3 nucleotides are TGCAGCGTCCCCGATGCGGGGAGGATTGGCTACACCTTC. It codes for CSVPDAGRIGYTF.

The J gene is TRBJ1-1, the V gene TRBV27, with no clear D. This CDR3 is 13 amino acids long. The V gene lost 4 bases and the J gene lost 2 bases, with 8 bases spanning the gap. CDR1 is MNHEY, CDR2 SMNVEV, per germline (reference sequence). CDR3 DNA sequence: TGTGCCAGCAGTTACGCGGCAAACACTGAAGCTTTCTTT. Translated, it gives CASSYAANTEAFF.

The sample holds a few counts of this clone. In DNA form, the CDR3 reads TGCGCCAGCAGCCACTGGACAGGGGAGAATTCACCCCTCCACTTT. Translating it yields CASSHWTGENSPLHF. J is TRBJ1-6 and V is TRBV4-1, with 9 bases aligning to TRBD1. From germline, CDR1 is MGHRA and CDR2 YSYEKL. V was pared by 3 bases and J by 7 bases, with 4 bases of the junction left unmatched. The CDR3 contains 15 residues.

The chain carries TRBV21-1 and TRBJ2-1; the D call in the table, TRBD2, was not verified against the DNA. TRBV21-1 is deemed a pseudogene. The CDR3 length is 17 residues. The CDR3 DNA sequence: TGTGCCAGCAGCAAAGACACCAGCGGCGGGTCCTACAATGAGCAGTTCTTC. It specifies CASSKDTSGGSYNEQFF.

This chain connects TRBV5-1 to TRBJ2-5; TRBD2 matches 9 bases. Trimming took 4 bases from V and 5 from J; bases not matched to a gene: 6. Looked up from germline, CDR1 is SGHRS and CDR2 is YFSETQ. CDR3 size: 14 residues. CDR3 sequence: CASSPGLARETQYF. Written as DNA, the CDR3 is TGCGCCAGCAGCCCCGGACTAGCGAGGGAGACCCAGTACTTC.

V and J are TRBV4-1 and TRBJ2-1; 7 bases match TRBD2. Per germline, CDR1 MGHRA and CDR2 YSYEKL. This CDR3 contains 15 residues. The J segment lost 4 bases and the V segment lost 1 base, leaving 4 bases of the junction unmatched. In DNA form, the CDR3 reads TGCGCCAGCAGCCAAGGGAGCGGGATTTACAATGAGCAGTTCTTC. Encoded protein: CASSQGSGIYNEQFF.

The chain joins TRBV28 to TRBJ1-2, with D perhaps matching TRBD1 (6 bases). This CDR3 is 14 amino acids long. Looked up from germline, CDR1 is MDHEN and CDR2 is SYDVKM. V lost 5 bases and J 0 bases, leaving 10 bases between the germline ends. CDR3 sequence reads: CASSPRTANYGYTF. For the CDR3, the DNA is TGTGCCAGCAGTCCAAGGACAGCTAACTATGGCTACACCTTC.

The chain links TRBV11-2 to TRBJ1-5; tentatively, D is TRBD1 (5 bases). The CDR3 runs to 14 residues. Germline V gene data show CDR1 as SGHAT and CDR2 as FQNNGV. V lost 1 base, J lost 6 bases, and 10 bases lay in between. CDR3 loop: CASSLAGRVQPQHF. CDR3 bases: TGTGCCAGCAGCTTAGCAGGGAGGGTTCAGCCCCAGCATTTT.

The V and J genes are TRBV13 and TRBJ1-1; D not certain. V was shortened by 5 bases and J by 5 bases, with 9 bases between the two germline ends. Germline V gene sequence: CDR1 PRHDT, CDR2 FYEKMQ (reference sequence). The CDR3 has 12 residues. In DNA form, the CDR3 reads TGTGCCAGCAGCCCGAGGGTGACTGAAGCTTTCTTT. It translates to CASSPRVTEAFF.

The V and J genes are TRBV29-1 and TRBJ1-1; maybe TRBD1 (6 bases). There are 16 residues in the CDR3. V lost 4 bases and J lost 0, with 18 bases in between. Per germline, CDR1 SQVTM and CDR2 ANQGSEA. The CDR3 sequence: CSVGLGVRGMNTEAFF. For the CDR3, the DNA is TGCAGCGTTGGACTGGGTGTCAGGGGCATGAACACTGAAGCTTTCTTT.

This chain uses TRBV15 with TRBJ1-5; no clear D gene. V lost 1 base, J lost 4 bases, and 8 bases lay in between. Looked up from germline, CDR1 is LNHNV and CDR2 is YYDKDF (reference sequence). This CDR3 contains 14 residues. CDR3: CATSRVVSNQPQHF. CDR3 in DNA: TGTGCCACCAGCAGAGTGGTGAGTAATCAGCCCCAGCATTTT. Supplemented by reference TRBV15 and TRBJ1-5, the full variable domain reads DAMVIQNPRYQVTQFGKPVTLSCSQTLNHNVMYWYQQKSSQAPKLLFHYYDKDFNNEADTPDNFQSRRPNTSFCFLDIRSPGLGDTAMYLCATSRVVSNQPQHFGDGTRLSIL.

This clone was seen a few times. The chain carries TRBV5-1 and TRBJ1-1, with TRBD1 as a possible D gene (5 bases). With 0 bases removed from V and 2 bases from J, the gap between germline ends came to 8 bases. The CDR3 extends over 14 amino acids. Germline loops: CDR1 SGHRS, CDR2 YFSETQ. CDR3: CASSLVQENTEAFF. For the CDR3, the DNA is TGCGCCAGCAGCTTGGTACAGGAAAACACTGAAGCTTTCTTT.